This is a list of T cell receptor beta chains from one sample in a study of T cell repertoires in cytomegalovirus infection. TCRdb re-analysed the reads in MiXCR, keeping a single row per CDR3 protein. Of roughly 640,000 distinct CDR3 sequences listed, 20% to 25% are singletons. The sample comprised CD8+ T cells from PBMCs. Every receptor here comes from a human donor in good health (CMV status not recorded). Some clones in this sample may be carry-over from other donors' samples. Both conserved end residues are part of each CDR3. The D gene is left open where the match is weak. The size of a clone is reported for some rows only, either as once, few or many, or as a class for expanded clones.

v_gene	j_gene	abundance	len	d_gene	CDR3nt	CDR3aa
TRBV19	TRBJ1-1	few	13	.	TGTGCCAGTAGAATTGTCGCGAACACTGAAGCTTTCTTT	CASRIVANTEAFF
TRBV20-1	TRBJ2-1	few	16	.	TGCAGTGCTATCCGCCTAGGGGGGACAGCCTACAATGAGCAGTTCTTC	CSAIRLGGTAYNEQFF
TRBV12-3/TRBV12-4	TRBJ2-5	few	15	TRBD2	TGTGCCAGCAGTTTAAGCGGGGGGTACCAAGAGACCCAGTACTTC	CASSLSGGYQETQYF
TRBV7-5	TRBJ2-3	many	17	.	.	CISVSEADRGVTDTQYF
TRBV28	TRBJ2-2	.	16	.	TGTGCCAGCAGTACCATTACCATCCCACCGCCCGGGGAGCTGTTTTTT	CASSTITIPPPGELFF
TRBV6-5	TRBJ2-5	many	15	.	TGTGCCAGCAGTTACTCCGGCGGGGAGTCAGAGACCCAGTACTTC	CASSYSGGESETQYF
TRBV20-1	TRBJ1-2	.	11	.	TGCAGTGCCCCTTCGGGGGCAGCTTGTACCTTC	CSAPSGAACTF
TRBV12-3/TRBV12-4	TRBJ1-2	few	14	TRBD1	TGTGCCAGCAGTCCTACAGGGGAGGGCTATGGCTACACCTTC	CASSPTGEGYGYTF
TRBV27	TRBJ2-7	.	15	TRBD1	TGTGCCAGCAGCCCTTTAGGACAGGGGAACTACGAGCAGTACTTC	CASSPLGQGNYEQYF
TRBV29-1	TRBJ1-1	.	10	.	TGCAGCGTTGGAGACAGGGAAGCTTTCTTT	CSVGDREAFF
TRBV10-3	TRBJ1-1	.	12	.	TGTGCCATCAGTAAAGACAGAAATGAAGCTTTCTTT	CAISKDRNEAFF
TRBV7-9	TRBJ2-7	many	14	.	TGTGCCAGCAGCTTATCAGCGGCGGACTACGAGCAGTACTTC	CASSLSAADYEQYF
TRBV6-2/TRBV6-3	TRBJ2-1	.	19	TRBD1	TGTGCCAGCACAATCCGGGACAGGGGCTCAAGAGTGAGAAATAGCGAGCAGTTCTTC	CASTIRDRGSRVRNSEQFF
TRBV27	TRBJ2-2	.	16	TRBD1	TGTGCCAGCAGTTTAGATCGGACAGGGGTTACCGGGGAGCTGTTTTTT	CASSLDRTGVTGELFF